This T cell receptor (beta chain) appears in the sequencing data of a study of Ad26.COV2.S vaccination and SARS-CoV-2 variants. About this clone: What it binds is not known.

General study points: Similar non-spike TCR breadth was observed in recipients of vaccine and of placebo.

This sample's treatment: 15 to 20 received Ad26.COV2.S at low or high dose, single or two shots; about 5 received placebo; per-sample allocation not given. The study sampled participants on day 63 after the first vaccine or placebo injection. Profiled with immunoSEQ multiplex PCR; TCRdb holds only in-frame clones, not every one. The sample holds about 680,000 clones, more than 70% seen once. The J segment lost 8 bases and the V segment lost 9 bases, leaving 13 bases of the junction unmatched. The CDR3 sequence is 14 residues long. In germline, CDR1 is KGHDR, CDR2 SFDVKD. The input for sequencing was peripheral blood, taken in a trial of Ad26.COV2.S vaccine versus placebo. This sequence was found in a person between 18 and 65 years old who received the Ad26.COV2.S COVID-19 vaccine or a placebo. V is TRBV24-1 and J is TRBJ1-1; 8 bases fit TRBD1. CDR3 in amino acids: CATSDRGPFLEAFF. In nucleotides, the CDR3 is TGTGCCACCTCCGACAGGGGCCCCTTTCTGGAAGCTTTCTTT.